This T cell receptor (beta chain) was sequenced for a study of T cell responses to AZD1222 COVID-19 vaccine (dated by TCRdb to about 2021). Background on the whole study: AZD1222 recipients with second doses at about 4 weeks or about 12 weeks were pooled, because spike-specific TCR depth and breadth did not differ between schedules. TCR sequencing covered 230 to 250 trial participants: 200 to 220 given two doses of AZD1222 and about 26 given two doses of MenACWY control vaccine. Trial participants were enrolled by age into subgroups of 18-55, 56-69 and 70-plus years, and around 140, 26 and 57 TCR-sequenced participants, respectively, were included in these subgroups.

General findings and caveats noted by the study authors: Conclusions about previously exposed vaccinees are limited, since just a handful of AZD1222 recipients were seropositive for SARS-CoV-2 at baseline. Reportedly, close to half of the unique spike-specific TCRs recognized epitopes lying outside the regions that are mutated in the B.1.351 and B.1.1.7 variants. Vaccine-associated CD4 TCRs spanned the whole spike protein, with dominant responses in regions 160-218 and 743-854. In the small 56-69-year group, the increase in depth fell short of significance, most likely because of low power. Participants were mostly white British and included more females than males, and it was suggested by the authors that clonal diversity may have been underestimated. Because no day 14 peak-response samples were available, the repertoires could be characterized only after the peak T cell response. After two AZD1222 doses, both the breadth and the depth of spike-specific TCRs were significantly higher than at day 0 and than in MenACWY recipients.

The sample's time point, from its label and the paper: baseline before first vaccination. Vaccinee samples were obtained from the UK trials COV001 and COV002, which included a single-blind randomized controlled phase 2/3 trial of AZD1222 (ChAdOx1 nCoV-19) in healthy adults. For TCRbeta chain sequencing, PBMC samples were collected from trial participants at day 0 and at day 28 after the second dose. From the germline V gene, CDR1 is LGHNA and CDR2 is YNFKEQ. From the cysteine through the phenylalanine, the CDR3 covers 15 amino acids. The sequence is cut down to CDR3 DNA, 45 bases in frame from base 1. V has 4 bases trimmed and J has 5 bases trimmed; junction bases matching no gene number 6. The table lists this clone with a count of one. Its antigen target is currently unknown. Base qualities are missing; no much larger clone stands one base away. The CDR3 regions of human TCRbeta chains were subjected to immunosequencing. On the study's bioinformatics: TCRs in the repertoires were matched against a reference library of SARS-CoV-2-specific TCRs that had been generated with the MIRA antigen-specificity platform. Breadth was defined as the fraction of unique TCRs that were SARS-CoV-2-associated, and depth was defined as the fraction of total T cells that were SARS-CoV-2-associated. Using the MIRA data, each spike-specific TCR was mapped to the spike region that the TCR reacts to and placed in a CD4 or CD8 class. Log10-transformed breadth and depth values were compared by one-way ANOVA with Sidak's multiple comparisons tests. TCRdb provides this immuneACCESS table in a form limited to in-frame rearrangements. Some clones are lacking; in checked studies, under half of them reflect an unresolved V gene, and why the rest are absent is not known. The V and J calls and the clone size are those of that table, but D and trimming were determined from the DNA. For this sample there are some 120,000 clones; roughly 89% appear just once. Roughly 4.5% of the sample is in the top ten clones.

This receptor was identified in an adult in good health. The V and J genes are TRBV4-2 and TRBJ2-5; 11 bases in the middle match TRBD2. The sample was peripheral blood, taken on day 0 of AZD1222 vaccination. The CDR3 is CASSPLAGGPETQYF. The bases are TGTGCCAGCAGCCCGTTAGCGGGAGGGCCGGAGACCCAGTACTTC.